This section outlines one TCR beta chain sequence together with its context. The antigen remains unidentified. This specimen comes from a study of cytomegalovirus exposure and HLA in healthy donors. Study-wide findings and caveats: In a later analysis, common viral pathogens appeared linked to several of the most significant clusters. Analyzed later, association rates of TCRs varied across HLA loci, with DRB1 most and HLA-C fewest.

Germline loops: CDR1 MNHEY, CDR2 SVGAGI. V was cut by 0 bases and J by 2 bases, with 11 bases left in between. The CDR3 is 15 residues long. The donors were healthy bone marrow donors. The PCR used 60 Vbeta and 13 Jbeta primers. How the authors handled the data: A later analysis tallied tens of millions of unique TCR beta chains, about 11 million of them shared. Only in-frame clones appear in the TCRdb table, and some are missing; sequencing was by immunoSEQ multiplex PCR. V and J calls plus clone size are reproduced from that table; the DNA served to infer D and trimming. Among under 150,000 clones, roughly 70% were seen once, and the ten largest hold 3.1%.

The rearrangement uses TRBV6-5 and TRBJ2-7; a weak D match, TRBD2 (6 bases). The origin of this receptor is a man between 25 and 39 years old in good health and CMV-seronegative. Sequences were obtained from PBMCs. The CDR3 coding sequence is TGTGCCAGCAGTTACTCAGCTAGCGTGGCCTACGAGCAGTACTTC. This gives the protein CASSYSASVAYEQYF.